This T cell receptor (beta chain) was recovered during a study of stem cell transplantation in POMP-related autoinflammatory disease. On the study more broadly: Impaired MHC class I-dependent CD8+ differentiation was hypothesized from defective thymoproteasomes.

Sequencing was performed with immunoSEQ multiplex PCR; in TCRdb, only in-frame clones are kept and a portion is missing. The sample carries roughly 7,000 clones, under 85% recorded once. The CDR3 is made up of 11 amino acids. Trimming removed 1 base at V and 5 bases at J, with 6 bases between. Germline V gene sequence: CDR1 DFQATT, CDR2 SNEGSKA (reference sequence). This clonotype was obtained from a human donor in good health. Sequenced input: a CXCR5-defined cell subset from PBMCs. The chain joins TRBV20-1 to TRBJ2-7; D unresolved. The CDR3 DNA follows: TGCAGTGCTAGAGTAAGGGACGAGCAGTACTTC. Residues: CSARVRDEQYF.